One and the same sample provided the 10 T cell receptor beta chains below, sequenced in a study of blood T cell repertoires in COVID-19. TCRdb keeps only in-frame clones here, not all; method: immunoSEQ multiplex PCR. The sample records 410,000 or so clones, around 91% being singletons. Sample: peripheral blood. The receptors here all came from a woman aged 40 to 55 with COVID-19, enrolled during active disease.

The gene calls are TRBV7-3 and TRBJ2-7; 8 bases are shared with TRBD1. With 5 bases clipped from V and 3 bases from J, the junction kept 3 bases outside the gene matches. The CDR3 loop spans 13 amino acids. Germline CDR1 and CDR2: SGHTA and FQGTGA. DNA of the CDR3: TGTGCCAGCAGCCCAGGGACAGGCTACGAGCAGTACTTC. Translation gives CASSPGTGYEQYF.

The rearrangement links TRBV28 to TRBJ2-7, with a weak D call TRBD2 (7 bases). Trimming cost V 6 bases and J 0 bases, with 12 bases left between them. The CDR3 contains 14 residues. The germline V gene encodes CDR1 MDHEN and CDR2 SYDVKM. The CDR3 nucleotides read TGTGCCAGCAGCCCCGGGGGGCTCTCCTACGAGCAGTACTTC. Translating it yields CASSPGGLSYEQYF.

CDR3 DNA sequence: TGTGCCAGCAGTTACGGTCGGGAGCTTAACACTGAAGCTTTCTTT. It translates to CASSYGRELNTEAFF. The chain combines TRBV6-2 or TRBV6-3 with TRBJ1-1; D is uncertain. V was clipped by 2 bases and J by 2 bases, with 12 bases between them. The length of the CDR3 is 15 residues. Germline V gene data show CDR1 as MNHEY and CDR2 as SVGEGT.

The CDR3 reads CSVRTGTYNEQFF. The CDR3 coding sequence is TGCAGCGTTAGGACTGGAACCTACAATGAGCAGTTCTTC. This chain connects TRBV29-1 to TRBJ2-1; D is possibly TRBD2 (5 bases). The CDR3 extends over 13 amino acids. V was clipped by 5 bases and J by 2 bases, with 10 bases between them. CDR1 SQVTM and CDR2 ANQGSEA come from the germline V gene.

This sequence joins TRBV11-2 and TRBJ1-2; D remains unclear. Germline assignment: CDR1 SGHAT and CDR2 FQNNGV. CDR3 length equals 13 residues. Trimming stripped 3 bases from V and 7 bases from J, with 12 bases between. The CDR3 DNA is TGTGCCAGCAGCTTGGTACAGCTCGGTGGCTACACCTTC. Amino acid sequence: CASSLVQLGGYTF.

This rearrangement joins TRBV6-5 to TRBJ1-2, with 8 bases aligning to TRBD1. Germline CDR1 and CDR2: MNHEY and SVGAGI. The CDR3 spans 14 residues. V lost 2 bases and J lost 3; bases outside the gene matches: 2. The CDR3 is CASSYQGADYGYTF. Here the CDR3 DNA reads TGTGCCAGCAGTTACCAGGGGGCTGACTATGGCTACACCTTC.

The chain recombines TRBV5-1 with TRBJ2-5; D is perhaps TRBD1 (6 bases). The V gene's germline CDR1 is SGHRS and CDR2 YFSETQ. V lost 4 bases and J lost 4, with 17 bases in between. The CDR3 length is 15 residues. The CDR3 DNA reads as TGCGCCAGCAGCGAAGGACAGTTAGAGGTAGAGACCCAGTACTTC. Translating gives CASSEGQLEVETQYF.

The CDR3 is CAWSLRTPNQPQHF. The CDR3 bases are TGTGCCTGGAGTTTACGGACACCGAATCAGCCCCAGCATTTT. The chain combines TRBV30 with TRBJ1-5; D might be TRBD1 (5 bases). The CDR3 covers 14 residues. The germline CDR1 and CDR2 sequences are GTSNPN and SVGIG (reference sequence). V gave up 2 bases and J gave up 4 bases, with 12 bases separating them.

J is TRBJ1-2 and V is TRBV27, with 7 positions matching TRBD1. Germline CDR1 MNHEY, CDR2 SMNVEV (reference sequence). The CDR3 covers 18 residues. Trimming removed 2 bases from V and 0 bases from J; junction bases left unmatched: 12. The CDR3 sequence is CASSLNPLLGGANYGYTF. The DNA of the CDR3 is TGTGCCAGCAGTTTAAACCCGCTGTTAGGGGGCGCTAACTATGGCTACACCTTC.

V is TRBV11-3 and J is TRBJ1-1, with TRBD1 identical over 7 bases. The CDR3 is 13 amino acids. Germline loops: CDR1 SGHNT, CDR2 YENEEA. The V segment lost 1 base and the J segment 5 bases; nucleotides outside the gene matches: 1. CDR3 nucleotides: TGTGCCAGCAGCTTAGCACAGGGGACTGAAGCTTTCTTT. This codes for CASSLAQGTEAFF. The entire variable domain, with the rest obtained from reference TRBV11-3 and TRBJ1-1, is as follows: EAGVVQSPRYKIIEKKQPVAFWCNPISGHNTLYWYLQNLGQGPELLIRYENEEAVDDSQLPKDRFSAERLKGVDSTLKIQPAELGDSAVYLCASSLAQGTEAFFGQGTRLTVV.